This T cell receptor beta chain was sequenced for a study of T cell repertoires in cytomegalovirus infection. Findings and caveats of the study: The response measured ex vivo was dominated by TCR beta clonotypes (HLA-C-restricted and CMV-specific).

MiXCR, applied by TCRdb to the reads, yields one record per CDR3 protein. The sample yields about 770,000 distinct CDR3 sequences, about 29% seen once. Trimming shortened V by 2 bases and J by 1 base, and 10 bases separated the two germline ends. The CDR3 extends over 15 amino acids. Germline values: CDR1 MNHNS, CDR2 SASEGT. With regard to this clonotype: What it binds is not known.

The TCR was taken from a human donor in good health (CMV status not recorded). Some clones in this sample may be carry-over from other donors' samples. The chain joins TRBV6-1 to TRBJ2-3; D possibly corresponds to TRBD2 (7 bases). This sample comprised cultured CD8+ T cells from PBMCs, obtained from culture after CMV antigen stimulation. CDR3 in amino acids: CASSERRGRTDTQYF. The CDR3 nucleotides are TGTGCCAGCAGTGAAAGGCGGGGGCGCACAGATACGCAGTATTTT.